The source of this T cell receptor (beta chain) is a study of tumor-infiltrating lymphocytes in primary liver carcinoma. Points from the study as a whole: Paired tumor-adjacent and tumor-blood samples overlapped less than tumor region pairs did.

TCR beta cDNA came from about 450 ng total RNA, primed with a constant-region primer. Slightly modified ARM-PCR served as the procedure for the TCR beta libraries. These libraries came from three rounds of nested multiplex PCR. A C-beta reverse primer and TRBV1-TRBV30 forward primers served in each of the first two PCR rounds, at roughly 10 cycles apiece. TCRdb re-called the multiplex PCR reads through MiXCR, storing one row per CDR3 protein. The data show approximately 330,000 distinct CDR3 sequences, about two thirds seen once. The blood RNA (from unsorted whole blood) was obtained, and germline DNA was also extracted. The patients, who had chronic HBV infection, were treatment-naive (untreated). CDR3 length equals 14 residues. The germline gives CDR1 WSHSY, CDR2 SAAADI. V gave up 3 bases and J gave up 6 bases, with 13 bases separating them. This clonotype was seen ten or more times. Its target is unknown.

The rearrangement uses TRBV10-2 and TRBJ2-3, with a weak D call TRBD2 (5 bases). This TCR was sampled from a man aged 35-49 years with primary liver carcinoma and hepatitis B virus infection. The sequenced material came from peripheral blood. CDR3 protein: CASSELVGGDTQYF. CDR3 bases: TGCGCCAGCAGTGAACTAGTTGGTGGGGATACGCAGTATTTT.